This T cell receptor (beta chain) emerged from a study of T cell changes during pregnancy in multiple sclerosis (dated by TCRdb to the late 2010s). Concerning the study at large: The study looked at changes in the T cell repertoire across pregnancy in women with multiple sclerosis.

With respect to this clone: What antigen it recognizes has not been identified. The record has no base qualities; no much larger clone is one base away.

The protocol used for the library was the immunoSEQ multiplex PCR assay. Not all clones reach the TCRdb copy of this immuneACCESS table, which keeps in-frame sequences only. Checked studies attribute under half of the gap to unresolved V genes and leave the rest unexplained. The sample table contains around 100,000 clones; only one count was recorded for roughly nine tenths of them. Jointly, the top ten make up roughly 1.4% of the sample. The clonotype comes from a female donor with multiple sclerosis, enrolled in a pregnancy study. The sequencing used peripheral blood, collected in the third trimester of pregnancy.

The CDR3 is CARGPSLAGVSHNEQFF. The DNA sequence reads TGTGCCAGAGGCCCCTCTCTAGCGGGAGTGTCTCACAATGAGCAGTTCTTC. Here the chain combines TRBV6-4 and TRBJ2-1; 10 of the junction bases match TRBD2. CDR1 and CDR2 are read off the germline V gene as MRHNA and SNTAGT. Clipping removes 9 bases from V and 5 bases from J, with 16 as the unmatched junction base count. From its cysteine to its phenylalanine, the CDR3 spans 17 amino acids. Just CDR3 DNA is preserved here, 51 bases in frame from base 1.